This note documents a single TCR beta chain sequence. The CDR3 spans 15 residues. CDR1 MDHEN and CDR2 SYDVKM come from the germline V gene. Trimming removed 3 bases from V and 1 base from J, with 7 bases in between. Sequenced by immunoSEQ multiplex PCR; TCRdb stores in-frame clones only, minus some. The sample yields 120,000 or so clones, more than 70% seen once. The data belong to a study of blood T cell repertoires in COVID-19. Sequenced material: peripheral blood. The J gene is TRBJ2-6, the V gene TRBV28; maybe TRBD1 (5 bases). The clonotype comes from a woman in her fifties or sixties with acute or convalescent COVID-19. The CDR3 region is CASSFHRSGANVLTF. CDR3 sequence (DNA): TGTGCCAGCAGTTTCCACAGGTCTGGGGCCAACGTCCTGACTTTC.